A selection of T cell receptor beta chains follows, all from one sample in a study of beta chain features in type 1 diabetes. Produced via immunoSEQ multiplex PCR; TCRdb's table is partial and in-frame only. Here the sample spans under 300,000 clones, around 21% being singletons. Sequencing input: naive CD4+ T cells from blood. Receptor source: a woman aged 35 to 49 with type 1 diabetes. Both conserved end residues are part of each CDR3. Expanded clones are given a class, and other clones once, few, many or no size at all.

15	NA	TRBV6-4	CASGLGGERGETQYF
14	NA	TRBV9	CASSIGTANEKLFF
14	NA	TRBV5-6	CASSASGRLETQYF
13	NA	TRBV30	CAWRATGNQPQHF
18	NA	TRBV4-1	CASSQVSSAGANTGELFF
13	NA	TRBV18	CASHRQEASIQYF
12	NA	TRBV5-6	CASSLGEGVTYF
15	once	TRBV2	CASRARILSGNTIYF
16	NA	TRBV5-1	CASSLVAGMSTDTQYF
13	few	TRBV6-5	CASSWGVTGELFF
15	NA	TRBV4-2	CASSPKDRGIPEQYF
16	few	TRBV28	CASSPIYSVSYNEQFF
15	NA	TRBV19	CATHGGGFSNQPQHF
17	few	TRBV4-3	CASSQDMGAGGDHEQYF
18	NA	TRBV9	CASSVGSGGDPSYNEQFF
17	few	TRBV18	CASSPRRAGSSYNEQFF
14	few	TRBV9	CASSGPFSGNTIYF
13	NA	TRBV2	CASSGPTTDTQYF
17	NA	TRBV4-3	CASSQDLGGAAHNEQFF
16	few	TRBV7-9	CASSLALASSTDTQYF
12	NA	TRBV7-2	CASSFVTDTQYF
13	few	TRBV7-3	CASSPTRSGELFF
13	NA	TRBV29-1	CSVETGIYNEQFF
12	few	TRBV29-1	CSVDRQGTEAFF
16	NA	TRBV7-9	CASSPRRDGGYNEQFF
14	few	TRBV18	CASSPREGSNEQFF
13	NA	TRBV18	CASSLNREETQYF
14	few	TRBV4-3	CASSKEGRNTEAFF
11	NA	TRBV7-2	CASSRKETQYF
15	few	TRBV19	CASSIAAEAMETQYF
15	NA	TRBV29-1	CSVGRTAATNEKLFF
17	few	TRBV2	CASKLTSGTGSYNEQFF
14	NA	TRBV30	CAWSPPPAGIEAFF
11	few	TRBV9	CASSHYNEQFF
16	NA	TRBV7-9	CASSVLLAGEWDEQFF
13	few	TRBV5-1	CASSSGQGNEQYF
14	NA	TRBV9	CASSVAGSNYGYTF
13	NA	TRBV5-1	CASSDSGAYEQYF
14	NA	TRBV2	CASSEAQSGYGYTF
16	NA	TRBV28	CASSSGSMPGANVLTF
14	NA	TRBV7-9	CASTMTQGGYGYTF
13	few	TRBV5-1	CASSPDRDTEAFF
14	NA	TRBV5-1	CASSLAVQVGEQYF
17	few	TRBV4-2	CASSPAGRTPFNNEQFF
14	few	TRBV28	CASSSGQGRNEQFF
14	NA	TRBV6-6	CASSGTRGAYEQYF
14	NA	TRBV19	CASSLSGVYNEQFF
16	NA	TRBV28	CASSAPVAGITYEQYF
13	few	TRBV29-1	CSVEKSSYNEQFF
16	NA	TRBV7-2	CASSLISGAGSSPLHF
15	few	TRBV5-6	CASSLGTGGNQPQHF
12	few	TRBV30	CAWKPRTGELFF
14	NA	TRBV7-2	CASRPGQEYNEQFF
13	few	TRBV18	CASSPPDRTSQYF
13	NA	TRBV6-5	CASRGAMGVALHF